This passage covers 17 T cell receptor beta chains from one sample sequenced in a study of identical twins. TCRdb independently ran MiXCR on the 5' RACE reads; one entry per CDR3 protein. Of around 490,000 distinct CDR3 sequences listed, more than 20% are singletons. These data are also associated with another study on yellow fever vaccine responses in identical twins.

Sequencing was done on a sample of CD4+ T cells sorted from blood. Source of these receptors: a woman aged 18 to 35 in good health.

This chain uses TRBV10-3 with TRBJ1-1; no clear D. Trimming left V 3 bases short and J 10 bases short, with 15 bases between. The CDR3 length is 13 residues. CDR1 and CDR2 from the germline V gene are ENHRY and SYGVKD. The CDR3 loop is CAISDPAPPIAFF. In DNA form, the CDR3 reads TGTGCCATCAGTGATCCTGCCCCCCCTATAGCTTTCTTT.

The chain combines TRBV5-1 with TRBJ1-2; D is unresolved. The CDR3 has 15 amino acids. The germline V gene encodes CDR1 SGHRS and CDR2 YFSETQ. The V and J ends lost 0 bases and 2 bases respectively, with 11 bases between them. CDR3 residues: CASSLGTSLNYGYTF. The CDR3 DNA sequence: TGCGCCAGCAGCTTGGGAACAAGTTTAAACTATGGCTACACCTTC.

CDR3 sequence: CASSLGGGRIYNEQFF. Here the CDR3 DNA reads TGTGCCAGCAGTTTGGGGGGAGGACGCATATACAATGAGCAGTTCTTC. The rearrangement links TRBV28 to TRBJ2-1; TRBD2 is a possible D gene (6 bases). In germline, CDR1 is MDHEN, CDR2 SYDVKM. The CDR3 runs 16 residues. Trimming left V 3 bases short and J 4 bases short, with 16 bases between.

The chain recombines TRBV10-3 with TRBJ1-2, with TRBD1 as a possible D gene (5 bases). Per the germline V gene, CDR1 is ENHRY and CDR2 is SYGVKD. The CDR3 contains 14 residues. V lost 3 bases and J lost 4, with 12 bases in between. CDR3 amino acids: CAISDGRVAYGYTF. The CDR3 DNA sequence: TGTGCCATCAGTGACGGCAGGGTTGCCTATGGCTACACCTTC.

V and J are TRBV10-3 and TRBJ1-1, with a possible D match to TRBD1 (5 bases). The V and J ends lost 10 bases and 0 bases respectively, with 27 bases between them. From germline, CDR1 is ENHRY and CDR2 SYGVKD. The CDR3 extends over 18 amino acids. The CDR3 DNA reads as TGTGCCACCCGAGGGGAACCCAACGCGCCTCCCGTGAACACTGAAGCTTTCTTT. As protein: CATRGEPNAPPVNTEAFF.

The chain recombines TRBV2 with TRBJ2-1; 7 bases map to TRBD1. V dropped 6 bases and J dropped 2; count of bases not matched to a gene: 7. The CDR3 has 15 amino acids. The germline V gene has CDR1 SNHLY and CDR2 FYNNEI. The CDR3 DNA reads as TGTGCCAGCAGCTTAGAAGGGGGCGCCTACAATGAGCAGTTCTTC. It translates to CASSLEGGAYNEQFF.

This clonotype was counted only a few times. The chain couples TRBV7-6 to TRBJ2-2; D may be TRBD2 (5 bases). V lost 4 bases and J lost 5, with 8 bases in between. The germline V gene encodes CDR1 SGHVS and CDR2 FNYEAQ. This CDR3 has 13 residues. The CDR3 spells CASSSPGTGELFF. CDR3 coding DNA: TGTGCCAGCAGCTCCCCGGGGACCGGGGAGCTGTTTTTT.

The gene calls are TRBV7-9 and TRBJ2-1; TRBD2 matches 10 bases. Germline trimming cut 4 bases from V and 6 bases from J; bases unmatched to any gene: 6. The CDR3 extends over 15 amino acids. CDR1 is SEHNR, CDR2 FQNEAQ, per germline (reference sequence). CDR3 protein: CASSSPSGGANEQFF. In DNA, the CDR3 is TGTGCCAGCAGCTCCCCCAGCGGGGGGGCCAATGAGCAGTTCTTC.

On this clonotype itself: At one boundary the junction diverges from the germline segment, which might be a read error. The V call is TRBV11-1, the J call TRBJ2-1; 13 bases agree with TRBD2. Germline V lookup: CDR1 SGHAT, CDR2 FQDESV (reference sequence). The CDR3 covers 19 residues. CDR3 sequence: CSSSPRGTSGASSYNEQFF. The CDR3 DNA reads TGTTCCAGCAGTCCCCGCGGGACTAGCGGGGCCAGCTCCTACAATGAGCAGTTCTTC.

This clonotype was recorded a few times. The genes are TRBV11-2 and TRBJ2-3, with a tentative D call TRBD2 (7 bases). V lost 1 base and J lost 3, with 14 bases in between. Germline V lookup: CDR1 SGHAT, CDR2 FQNNGV. The CDR3 is made up of 16 amino acids. In DNA, the CDR3 is TGTGCCAGCAGCTTAGCGTCGCGGGGGCCAACAGATACGCAGTATTTT. Its translation is CASSLASRGPTDTQYF.

The chain combines TRBV29-1 with TRBJ2-1, with D perhaps TRBD2 (5 bases). CDR1 and CDR2 (germline): SQVTM, ANQGSEA. CDR3 length: 12 amino acids. V was trimmed by 2 bases and J by 8 bases, leaving 10 bases between them. The CDR3 loop reads CSVEKLVDEQFF. Here the CDR3 DNA reads TGCAGCGTTGAAAAACTAGTCGATGAGCAGTTCTTC.

There are a few counts of this clonotype. The chain joins TRBV5-1 to TRBJ1-4; TRBD1 matches 7 bases. The germline gives CDR1 SGHRS, CDR2 YFSETQ. Trimming at V came to 4 bases and at J to 4 bases, leaving 4 bases not matched to a gene. This CDR3 is 14 amino acids long. The CDR3 nucleotides read TGCGCCAGCAGCACACAGGGGATTAATGAAAAACTGTTTTTT. This gives the protein CASSTQGINEKLFF.

The rearrangement links TRBV12-3 or TRBV12-4 to TRBJ2-1; 10 bases agree with TRBD2. The CDR3 is 19 residues long. The V and J ends lost 3 bases and 0 bases, in that order; junction bases with no gene match: 11. The CDR3 sequence is CASSFRASGSRSSYNEQFF. In nucleotides, the CDR3 is TGTGCCAGCAGTTTTCGGGCTAGCGGGAGCCGAAGCTCCTACAATGAGCAGTTCTTC.

This clonotype was found a few times. The chain combines TRBV18 with TRBJ2-5; the match to TRBD2 covers 7 bases. The CDR3 spans 16 residues. Germline V gene data show CDR1 as KGHSH and CDR2 as LQKENI. Trimming removed 4 bases from V and 0 bases from J; junction bases left unmatched: 8. The CDR3 sequence: CASSQQAGTYQETQYF. CDR3 in DNA: TGTGCCAGCTCACAACAAGCGGGGACCTACCAAGAGACCCAGTACTTC.

The rearrangement joins TRBV4-1 to TRBJ2-7; tentative D call: TRBD2 (5 bases). The CDR3 is 15 residues long. Deletions cut 1 base from V and 3 bases from J, with 13 bases between. Germline CDR1 reads MGHRA; CDR2 reads YSYEKL. In DNA, the CDR3 is TGCGCCAGCAGCCAAGTAATGTTGGGGAGCTACGAGCAGTACGTC. It translates to CASSQVMLGSYEQYV.

This clonotype showed up just a few times. V usage is TRBV9 and J usage is TRBJ2-3; D not resolved. Germline assignment: CDR1 SGDLS and CDR2 YYNGEE. This CDR3 is built from 14 residues. V was pared by 0 bases and J by 0 bases, with 5 bases between. CDR3 residues: CASSVDTSTDTQYF. CDR3 coding DNA: TGTGCCAGCAGCGTAGATACTAGCACAGATACGCAGTATTTT.

V and J are TRBV7-6 and TRBJ2-5; D unclear. The CDR3 has 14 residues. The germline CDR1 and CDR2 sequences are SGHVS and FNYEAQ. The V gene lost 1 base and the J gene lost 5 bases, with 11 bases spanning the gap. CDR3 in DNA: TGTGCCAGCAGCTTAGGGATCTGGAAGGAGACCCAGTACTTC. It yields the protein CASSLGIWKETQYF.